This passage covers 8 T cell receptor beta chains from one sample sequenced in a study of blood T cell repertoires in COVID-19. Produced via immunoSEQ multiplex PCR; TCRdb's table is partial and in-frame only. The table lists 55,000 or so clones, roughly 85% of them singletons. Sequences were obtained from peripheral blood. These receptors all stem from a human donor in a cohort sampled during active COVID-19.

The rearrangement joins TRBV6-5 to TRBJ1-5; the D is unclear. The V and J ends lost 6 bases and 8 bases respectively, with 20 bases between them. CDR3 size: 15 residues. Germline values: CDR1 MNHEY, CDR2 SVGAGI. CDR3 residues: CASRDPGSQVEPQHF. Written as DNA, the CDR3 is TGTGCCAGCAGAGACCCCGGGTCGCAAGTGGAGCCCCAGCATTTT.

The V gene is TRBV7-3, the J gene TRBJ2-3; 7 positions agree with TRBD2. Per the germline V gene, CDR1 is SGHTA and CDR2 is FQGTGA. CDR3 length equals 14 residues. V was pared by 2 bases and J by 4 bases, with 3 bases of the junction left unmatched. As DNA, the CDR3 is TGTGCCAGCAGCTTAGTGGGAGGGGCAGATACGCAGTATTTT. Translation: CASSLVGGADTQYF.

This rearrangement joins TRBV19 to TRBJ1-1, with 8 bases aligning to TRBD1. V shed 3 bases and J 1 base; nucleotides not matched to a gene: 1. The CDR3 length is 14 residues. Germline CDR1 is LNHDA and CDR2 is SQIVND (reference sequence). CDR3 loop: CASSIGTGNTEAFF. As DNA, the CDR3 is TGTGCCAGTAGTATCGGGACAGGGAACACTGAAGCTTTCTTT.

CDR3 bases: TGTGCCAGCAGCCCTAGCGGGAGGAATGAGCAGTTCTTC. Its protein is CASSPSGRNEQFF. This chain joins TRBV7-2 and TRBJ2-1; 11 bases agree with TRBD2. The CDR3 is 13 residues long. Germline CDR1 is SGHTA and CDR2 is FQGNSA. The trim removed 5 bases at V and 7 bases at J, leaving 1 base unmatched. The complete variable domain, with remaining parts taken from reference TRBV7-2 and TRBJ2-1, reads GAGVSQSPSNKVTEKGKDVELRCDPISGHTALYWYRQSLGQGLEFLIYFQGNSAPDKSGLPSDRFSAERTGGSVSTLTIQRTQQEDSAVYLCASSPSGRNEQFFGPGTRLTVL.

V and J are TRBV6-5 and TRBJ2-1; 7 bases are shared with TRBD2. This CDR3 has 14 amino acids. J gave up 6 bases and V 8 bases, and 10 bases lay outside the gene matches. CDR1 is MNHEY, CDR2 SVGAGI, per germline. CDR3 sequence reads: CASSPPGGPNEQFF. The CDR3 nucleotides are TGTGCCAGCTCACCCCCGGGAGGCCCCAATGAGCAGTTCTTC.

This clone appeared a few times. Here the CDR3 DNA reads TGCGCCAGCAGCCAAACTAGCGGGTCCTCTGGGGCCAACGTCCTGACTTTC. It is translated as CASSQTSGSSGANVLTF. The rearrangement joins TRBV5-1 to TRBJ2-6; TRBD2 matches 9 bases. V lost 4 bases, J lost 0 bases, and 5 bases stayed unmatched. Germline assignment: CDR1 SGHRS and CDR2 YFSETQ. The length of the CDR3 is 17 residues.

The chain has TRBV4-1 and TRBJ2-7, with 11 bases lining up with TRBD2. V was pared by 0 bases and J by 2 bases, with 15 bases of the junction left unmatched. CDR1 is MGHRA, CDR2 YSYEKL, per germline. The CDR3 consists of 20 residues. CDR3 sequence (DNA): TGCGCCAGCAGCCAAGATGATCCCGCCGCGGCTAGCGGGGGGACCTACGAGCAGTACTTC. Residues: CASSQDDPAAASGGTYEQYF.

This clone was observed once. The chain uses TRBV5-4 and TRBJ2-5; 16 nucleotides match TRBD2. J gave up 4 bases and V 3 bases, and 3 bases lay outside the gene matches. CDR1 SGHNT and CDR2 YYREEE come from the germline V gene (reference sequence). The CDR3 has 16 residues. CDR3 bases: TGTGCCAGCAGCTCGGGACTAGCGGGAGGGGGAGAGACCCAGTACTTC. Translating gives CASSSGLAGGGETQYF.